Below, 12 T cell receptor beta chains from the same sample are listed, as sequenced in a study of CD8 T cells in ankylosing spondylitis. TCRdb passed the 5' RACE reads through MiXCR, listing each CDR3 protein once. This sample has approximately 300,000 distinct CDR3 sequences, with around 21% found just once. The specimen was blood, either unsorted or a sorted T cell fraction (not recorded which). These receptor sequences come from a female donor with ankylosing spondylitis or in good health (not recorded which).

This clonotype was detected only a few times. The chain recombines TRBV6-1 with TRBJ2-1, with TRBD2 matching 9 bases. Trimming removed 7 bases from V and 5 bases from J; junction bases left unmatched: 6. In germline, CDR1 is MNHNS, CDR2 SASEGT. This CDR3 comprises 14 residues. CDR3 nucleotide sequence: TGTGCCAGCACTAGGACTAGCGCTAACAATGAGCAGTTCTTC. Its translation: CASTRTSANNEQFF.

This chain connects TRBV7-2 to TRBJ2-3, with D hard to call. Germline V gives CDR1 SGHTA, CDR2 FQGNSA. V lost 1 base to trimming and J lost 4 bases, with 9 bases between them. This CDR3 is 14 amino acids long. CDR3 protein: CASSLGLRSDTQYF. CDR3 DNA: TGTGCCAGCAGCTTAGGGCTGCGATCAGATACGCAGTATTTT.

This clonotype came up many times. V is TRBV12-3 or TRBV12-4 and J is TRBJ1-2; 11 bases map to TRBD1. CDR3 length: 15 residues. V gave up 6 bases and J gave up 8 bases; unmatched junction bases: 11. The CDR3 sequence is CASSETGTGGRGYTF. The CDR3 DNA reads as TGTGCCAGCAGCGAGACCGGGACAGGGGGAAGGGGCTACACCTTC.

The J gene is TRBJ1-6, the V gene TRBV12-3 or TRBV12-4; 10 bases align to TRBD1. The CDR3 consists of 14 residues. V lost 2 bases to trimming and J lost 10 bases; unmatched junction nucleotides: 2. The CDR3 DNA follows: TGTGCCAGCAGTTTATGGGGACAGGGGTCACCCCTCCACTTT. The encoded protein is CASSLWGQGSPLHF.

The rearrangement joins TRBV6-2 or TRBV6-3 to TRBJ2-7, with TRBD2 matching over 8 bases. CDR3 size: 14 residues. Germline V lookup: CDR1 MNHEY, CDR2 SVGEGT. J gave up 4 bases and V 5 bases, and 7 bases lay outside the gene matches. The CDR3 sequence: CASSPKSGSYEQYF. The CDR3 region has the DNA TGTGCCAGCAGTCCCAAGAGCGGGAGTTACGAGCAGTACTTC.

The rearrangement joins TRBV7-2 to TRBJ2-5; D unresolved. V was cut by 4 bases and J by 1 base, with 10 bases left in between. CDR3 length: 14 amino acids. Germline V gene data show CDR1 as SGHTA and CDR2 as FQGNSA. CDR3 in amino acids: CASSYAGTQETQYF. CDR3 sequence (DNA): TGTGCCAGCAGCTATGCTGGCACCCAAGAGACCCAGTACTTC.

This rearrangement joins TRBV6-5 to TRBJ1-5, with D possibly matching TRBD1 (5 bases). Germline V gene data show CDR1 as MNHEY and CDR2 as SVGAGI. Trimming removed 5 bases from V and 5 bases from J, with 22 bases in between. CDR3 length: 17 amino acids. CDR3 protein: CASSIRGIGRVYQPQHF. DNA of the CDR3: TGTGCCAGCAGTATACGGGGGATTGGGCGGGTCTATCAGCCCCAGCATTTT.

The chain uses TRBV19 and TRBJ1-5; the match to TRBD1 covers 7 bases. Looked up from germline, CDR1 is LNHDA and CDR2 is SQIVND (reference sequence). The CDR3 is made up of 15 amino acids. V dropped 6 bases and J dropped 4; count of bases not matched to a gene: 9. This CDR3 is CASSPGTAPNQPQHF. CDR3 bases: TGTGCCAGTAGCCCCGGGACAGCACCGAATCAGCCCCAGCATTTT.

This chain uses TRBV7-9 with TRBJ2-2; D not certain. Trimming left V 3 bases short and J 5 bases short, with 7 bases between. The CDR3 is made up of 13 amino acids. Per germline, CDR1 SEHNR and CDR2 FQNEAQ (reference sequence). DNA of the CDR3: TGTGCCAGCAGCTTTGGAGTTACCGGGGAGCTGTTTTTT. It translates to CASSFGVTGELFF.

This clonotype showed up just a few times. This rearrangement joins TRBV28 to TRBJ1-2; weak D call: TRBD1 (5 bases). The ends were cut back, 6 bases at V and 7 bases at J, with 12 bases in the middle. This CDR3 comprises 12 residues. CDR1 is MDHEN and CDR2 is SYDVKM in the germline V gene. CDR3 sequence: CASSSGIPGYTF. In nucleotides, the CDR3 is TGTGCCAGCAGCTCAGGGATTCCTGGCTACACCTTC.

This clonotype was counted between two and nine times. V and J are TRBV20-1 and TRBJ1-3; D perhaps matches TRBD1 (5 bases). V dropped 5 bases and J dropped 2 bases, with 7 bases sitting between them. The CDR3 length is 12 residues. Germline loops: CDR1 DFQATT, CDR2 SNEGSKA (reference sequence). Here the CDR3 DNA reads TGCAGTGCTGCAGGGACTGGAAACACCATATATTTT. Translating gives CSAAGTGNTIYF.

The rearrangement uses TRBV23-1 and TRBJ2-3; 10 bases are a match to TRBD1. TRBV23-1 is given ORF status, its function remaining uncertain. CDR3 length equals 14 residues. V lost 6 bases, J lost 4 bases, and 4 bases stayed unmatched. In DNA, the CDR3 is TGCGCCAGCAGGACAGGGGGCTTCTCAGATACGCAGTATTTT. This codes for CASRTGGFSDTQYF.